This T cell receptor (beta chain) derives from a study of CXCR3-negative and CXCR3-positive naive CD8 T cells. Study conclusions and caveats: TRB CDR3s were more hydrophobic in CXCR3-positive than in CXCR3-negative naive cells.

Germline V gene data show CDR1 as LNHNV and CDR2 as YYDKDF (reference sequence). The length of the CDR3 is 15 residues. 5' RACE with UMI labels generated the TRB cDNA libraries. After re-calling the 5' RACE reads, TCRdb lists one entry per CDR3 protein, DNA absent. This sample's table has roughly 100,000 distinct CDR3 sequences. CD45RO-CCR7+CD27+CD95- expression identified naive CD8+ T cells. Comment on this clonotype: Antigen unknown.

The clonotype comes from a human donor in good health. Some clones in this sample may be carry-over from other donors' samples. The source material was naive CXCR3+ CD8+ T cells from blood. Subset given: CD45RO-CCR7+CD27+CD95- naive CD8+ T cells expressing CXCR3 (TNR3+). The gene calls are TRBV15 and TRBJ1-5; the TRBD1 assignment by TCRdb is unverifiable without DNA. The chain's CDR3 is CATSRDRGSNQPQHF.